These T cell receptor beta chains were read from a single sample in a study of T-cell memory formation after mild COVID-19. TCRdb redid the calling of the 5' RACE reads with MiXCR, one entry per CDR3 protein. Of just over 150,000 distinct CDR3 sequences listed, around a third are singletons. The sequencing sample was made of PBMCs or a T cell subset sorted from them (not recorded which). These receptors were collected from an adult woman who had mild COVID-19 (a few samples of this study predate the infection). Cell type and time point are not known. CDR3s include the opening cysteine and the closing phenylalanine or tryptophan. The D gene is left open where the match is weak. Clone sizes are given selectively: once, few, many, or a class where the clone is expanded.

many	NA	TRBJ2-2	TRBV4-2	TGTGCCAGCAGCCAAGGGAGGAACACCGGGGAGCTGTTTTTT	CASSQGRNTGELFF
few	NA	TRBJ2-3	TRBV7-2	TGTGCCAGCAGGGACGATAGCACAGATACGCAGTATTTT	CASRDDSTDTQYF
few	NA	TRBJ2-7	TRBV24-1	TGTGCCACCAGTGATCGCTACGAGCAGTACTTC	CATSDRYEQYF
few	NA	TRBJ2-1	TRBV7-9	TGTGCCATCTCGACCCCGACGAGCGAGCAGTTCTTC	CAISTPTSEQFF
few	NA	TRBJ2-7	TRBV7-2	TGTGCCAGCCGGTCATATCAGGGTTCCTACGAGCAGTACTTC	CASRSYQGSYEQYF
many	NA	TRBJ2-6	TRBV5-5	TGTGCCAGCAGCTTGGCAGAGATACCTGGGGCCAACGTCCTGACTTTC	CASSLAEIPGANVLTF
few	NA	TRBJ2-1	TRBV10-3	TGTGCCATCAGTGAAGGGGCCTCCTACAATGAGCAGTTCTTC	CAISEGASYNEQFF
few	NA	TRBJ1-5	TRBV12-3/TRBV12-4	TGTGCCAGCAGCGACTCCCAAGTCAATCAGCCCCAGCATTTT	CASSDSQVNQPQHF
NA	NA	TRBJ1-1	TRBV6-1	TGTGCCAGCAGTGGGGTGGACACTGAAGCTTTCTTT	CASSGVDTEAFF
few	NA	TRBJ2-5	TRBV12-3/TRBV12-4	TGTGCCAGCACCATAGGTCCACCCACAGAGACCCAGTACTTC	CASTIGPPTETQYF
few	TRBD1	TRBJ2-7	TRBV4-3	TGCGCCAGCAGCCGGCTGACAGGGCCCTACGAGCAGTACTTC	CASSRLTGPYEQYF
NA	TRBD1	TRBJ2-7	TRBV3-1	TGTGCCAGCAGCCGCAAACCGGGACAGGGCGACGAGCAGTACTTC	CASSRKPGQGDEQYF
few	TRBD1	TRBJ2-3	TRBV7-9	TGTGCCAGCAGCCCTGGGACAGGCGGATTCCGGACAGATACGCAGTATTTT	CASSPGTGGFRTDTQYF
NA	NA	TRBJ2-2	TRBV9	TGTGCCAGCAGCGTATCCGATGCCGGGGAGCTGTTTTTT	CASSVSDAGELFF
NA	NA	TRBJ1-2	TRBV6-1	TGTGCCAGCAGTGAAGACAGACGGATCCATGGCTACACCTTC	CASSEDRRIHGYTF
NA	NA	TRBJ2-7	TRBV5-1	TGCGCCAGCAGCAAAGGACTACCTATGTCCTACGAGCAGTACTTC	CASSKGLPMSYEQYF
few	NA	TRBJ1-1	TRBV9	TGTGCCAGCAGCGTAGGATCGGATACCGAAGCTTTCTTT	CASSVGSDTEAFF
NA	TRBD1	TRBJ2-3	TRBV11-2	TGTGCCAGCAGCTTATTCGGGACAGGCCGTAGCACAGATACGCAGTATTTT	CASSLFGTGRSTDTQYF
NA	NA	TRBJ1-6	TRBV4-1	TGCGCCAGCAGCCAAGCGTCTCGGGTTGCACCCCTCCACTTT	CASSQASRVAPLHF
NA	NA	TRBJ2-7	TRBV20-1	TGCAGTGCTGCCCAGCCGAGGGCTCGGATCGAGCAGTACTTC	CSAAQPRARIEQYF
few	NA	TRBJ2-2	TRBV7-3	TGTGCCAGCAGCTTAAGGATGGCCACCGGGGAGCTGTTTTTT	CASSLRMATGELFF
NA	NA	TRBJ1-5	TRBV7-2	TGTGCCAGCAGCTTAGGGATCAACAATCAGCCCCAGCATTTT	CASSLGINNQPQHF
few	NA	TRBJ1-2	TRBV11-3	TGTGCCAGCAGCTTGGGGACGACTCCCTATGGCTACACCTTC	CASSLGTTPYGYTF
NA	NA	TRBJ2-3	TRBV3-1	TGTGCCAGCAGCCAAGATGTGCCCGATACGCAGTATTTT	CASSQDVPDTQYF
NA	NA	TRBJ2-3	TRBV4-1	TGCGCCAGCAGCCAAGACGTATCCAGGGCTAGCACAGATACGCAGTATTTT	CASSQDVSRASTDTQYF
NA	TRBD1	TRBJ1-4	TRBV6-5	TGTGCCAGCAGTTACTCCGGGACAGGGGCGATAGGGGAAAAACTGTTTTTT	CASSYSGTGAIGEKLFF
NA	NA	TRBJ1-1	TRBV4-1	TGCGCCAGCAGCCAGATCGGAAGCACTGAAGCTTTCTTT	CASSQIGSTEAFF
NA	NA	TRBJ1-3	TRBV7-3	TGTGCCAGCAACCGAACAAGGAGGCACACCATATATTTT	CASNRTRRHTIYF
few	TRBD1	TRBJ2-7	TRBV24-1	TGTGCCACCAGGGACTCACGACAGGGCGAGGGCGAGCAGTACTTC	CATRDSRQGEGEQYF
many	NA	TRBJ1-6	TRBV7-2	TGTGCCAGCAGCTTAGTAAAGGCGAATAATTCACCCCTCCACTTT	CASSLVKANNSPLHF
NA	NA	TRBJ2-5	TRBV7-7	TGTGCTAGCAGCTTAATCGAGGGAGAGACCCAGTACTTC	CASSLIEGETQYF
NA	NA	TRBJ2-5	TRBV30	TGTGCCTGGAGTGTTCTACGGAAAGAAGAGACCCAGTACTTC	CAWSVLRKEETQYF
few	TRBD2	TRBJ2-7	TRBV3-1	TGTGCCAGCAGCCAAGGCCCGAGCGGGAGAGGGTACGAGCAGTACTTC	CASSQGPSGRGYEQYF
NA	TRBD2	TRBJ2-7	TRBV29-1	TGCAGCGTACAGATGACTAGCGGGAGCTCCTACGAGCAGTACTTC	CSVQMTSGSSYEQYF
NA	TRBD1	TRBJ1-6	TRBV5-1	TGCGCCAGCAGCTCCCAACAGGGGGCGGACTCACCCCTCCACTTT	CASSSQQGADSPLHF
few	NA	TRBJ1-3	TRBV10-2	TGCGCCAGCAGTGATGTTCAGGGGCTTACTGGAAACACCATATATTTT	CASSDVQGLTGNTIYF
NA	NA	TRBJ1-1	TRBV6-2/TRBV6-3	TGTGCCAGCAGCCGTGGACCGCAGAACACTGAAGCTTTCTTT	CASSRGPQNTEAFF
few	NA	TRBJ2-7	TRBV28	TGTGCCAGCAGTTGGTCCTACGAGCAGTACTTC	CASSWSYEQYF
few	NA	TRBJ2-5	TRBV4-1	TGCGCCAGCAGTCTAGGGGGGACTTGGCAAGAGACCCAGTACTTC	CASSLGGTWQETQYF
NA	NA	TRBJ2-3	TRBV12-5	TGTGCTAGTGGTTTGGTACGTGGAGGGGACACAGATACGCAGTATTTT	CASGLVRGGDTDTQYF
few	NA	TRBJ2-1	TRBV4-3	TGCGCCAGCAGCCCGCTCAGGGGATTGGCCTACAATGAGCAGTTCTTC	CASSPLRGLAYNEQFF
few	TRBD2	TRBJ2-3	TRBV19	TGTGCCAGTAGTATAGCGGGGGGACGAAGCACAGATACGCAGTATTTT	CASSIAGGRSTDTQYF
NA	NA	TRBJ2-3	TRBV4-2	TGTGCCAGCAGCCAAGATTCGGTGGGAGATACGCAGTATTTT	CASSQDSVGDTQYF
NA	TRBD1	TRBJ1-2	TRBV24-1	TGTGCCACCAGTGACCCGGACAGGGCCTACACCTTC	CATSDPDRAYTF
few	TRBD2	TRBJ2-5	TRBV5-1	TGCGCCAGCCAGGTGGGCGGACTAGCGGGAGTGGAGACCCAGTACTTC	CASQVGGLAGVETQYF
few	NA	TRBJ2-1	TRBV7-9	TGTGCCAGCAGCCCAAAGGACGGATACAATGAGCAGTTCTTC	CASSPKDGYNEQFF
many	NA	TRBJ2-7	TRBV4-2	TGTGCCAGCAGCCCCACATCGAGCCCCTACGAGCAGTACTTC	CASSPTSSPYEQYF
NA	NA	TRBJ1-1	TRBV18	TGTGCCAGCTCACAACTCGAAGGGGATGAAGCTTTCTTT	CASSQLEGDEAFF
NA	NA	TRBJ2-7	TRBV7-9	TGTGCCAGCAGCCCATTACAGACCTACGAGCAGTACTTC	CASSPLQTYEQYF
once	NA	TRBJ2-7	TRBV6-5	TGTGCCAGCAGTTACATGTTCGGCAGCCTACCCTACGAGCAGTACTTC	CASSYMFGSLPYEQYF